The 5 T cell receptor beta chains given below trace back to one sample, sequenced in a study of T cell changes during pregnancy in multiple sclerosis. The table came from immunoSEQ multiplex PCR; TCRdb's copy has only in-frame clones and leaves some out. The sample includes 50,000 to 80,000 clones, roughly 92% of them seen just once. The sequencing here drew on peripheral blood, taken in the second trimester of pregnancy. The receptors derive from a female donor with multiple sclerosis, enrolled in a pregnancy study.

The gene calls are TRBV27 and TRBJ2-7, with TRBD2 identical over 11 bases. The CDR3 covers 16 residues. V gave up 5 bases and J gave up 5 bases; unmatched junction bases: 11. From germline, CDR1 is MNHEY and CDR2 SMNVEV (reference sequence). CDR3: CASSTPGTSGAHEQYF. CDR3 DNA: TGTGCCAGCAGTACACCCGGGACTAGCGGAGCCCACGAGCAGTACTTC.

The chain has TRBV9 and TRBJ2-1; 15 bases are a match to TRBD2. CDR3 length: 19 residues. CDR1 is SGDLS, CDR2 YYNGEE, per germline. V lost 4 bases and J lost 0; bases outside the gene matches: 8. CDR3 DNA: TGTGCCAGCAGCCCAGGGACTAGCGGGAGGCCCAGCTCCTACAATGAGCAGTTCTTC. Translated: CASSPGTSGRPSSYNEQFF.

The rearrangement links TRBV14 to TRBJ2-4, with 8 bases identical to TRBD1. The CDR3 length is 16 residues. Germline CDR1 reads SGHDN; CDR2 reads FVKESK. V lost 0 bases and J lost 5; bases outside the gene matches: 6. The CDR3 here is CASSQEAGQGENIQYF. In nucleotides, the CDR3 is TGTGCCAGCAGCCAAGAGGCCGGACAGGGCGAAAACATTCAGTACTTC. The variable domain in full, with the rest retrieved from reference TRBV14 and TRBJ2-4, is EAGVTQFPSHSVIEKGQTVTLRCDPISGHDNLYWYRRVMGKEIKFLLHFVKESKQDESGMPNNRFLAERTGGTYSTLKVQPAELEDSGVYFCASSQEAGQGENIQYFGAGTRLSVL.

Many counts were recorded for this clone. The CDR3: CAWSWGEEQYF. The CDR3 nucleotides are TGTGCCTGGAGCTGGGGGGAGGAGCAGTACTTC. The rearrangement links TRBV30 to TRBJ2-7; D is perhaps TRBD2 (6 bases). The CDR3 totals 11 residues. Trimming left V 3 bases short and J 7 bases short, with 10 bases between. Per germline, CDR1 GTSNPN and CDR2 SVGIG (reference sequence).

The chain has TRBV7-2 and TRBJ1-4; 8 bases map to TRBD1. CDR1 and CDR2 (germline): SGHTA, FQGNSA. The CDR3 has 18 residues. V lost 1 base and J lost 3; bases outside the gene matches: 10. As DNA, the CDR3 is TGTGCCAGCAGCTTAGGGTCCAGGGGGCACATGGCTAATGAAAAACTGTTTTTT. This translates into CASSLGSRGHMANEKLFF.